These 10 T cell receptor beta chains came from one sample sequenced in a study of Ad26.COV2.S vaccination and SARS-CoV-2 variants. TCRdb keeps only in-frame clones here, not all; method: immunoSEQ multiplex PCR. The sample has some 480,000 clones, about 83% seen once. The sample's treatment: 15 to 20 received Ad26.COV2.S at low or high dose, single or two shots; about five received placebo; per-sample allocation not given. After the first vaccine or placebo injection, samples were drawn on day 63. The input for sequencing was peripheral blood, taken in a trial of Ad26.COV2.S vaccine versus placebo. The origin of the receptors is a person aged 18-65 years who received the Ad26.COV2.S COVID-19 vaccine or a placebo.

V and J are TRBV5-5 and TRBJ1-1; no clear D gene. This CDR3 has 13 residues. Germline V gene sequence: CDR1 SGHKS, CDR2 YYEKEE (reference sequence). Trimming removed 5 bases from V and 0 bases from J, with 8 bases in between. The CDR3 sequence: CASRHRVNTEAFF. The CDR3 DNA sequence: TGTGCCAGCAGACATAGAGTGAACACTGAAGCTTTCTTT.

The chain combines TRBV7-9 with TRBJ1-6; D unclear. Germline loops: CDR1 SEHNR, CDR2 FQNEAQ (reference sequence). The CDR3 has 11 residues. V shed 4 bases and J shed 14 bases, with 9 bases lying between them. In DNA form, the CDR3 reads TGTGCCAGCAGCTCCGGGGTAGCCCTCCACTTT. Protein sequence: CASSSGVALHF.

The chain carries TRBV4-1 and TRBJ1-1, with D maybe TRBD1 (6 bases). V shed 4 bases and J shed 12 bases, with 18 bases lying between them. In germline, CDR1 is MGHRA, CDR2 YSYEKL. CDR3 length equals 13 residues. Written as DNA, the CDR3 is TGCGCCAGCAGCCCGCTGCCCGACAGGACTACTTTCTTT. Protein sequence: CASSPLPDRTTFF.

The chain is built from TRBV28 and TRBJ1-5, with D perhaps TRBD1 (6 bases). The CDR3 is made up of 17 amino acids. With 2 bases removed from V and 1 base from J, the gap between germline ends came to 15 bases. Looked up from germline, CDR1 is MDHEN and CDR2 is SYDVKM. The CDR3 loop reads CASSLGGHIASNQPQHF. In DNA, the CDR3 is TGTGCCAGCAGTTTAGGGGGACACATAGCAAGCAATCAGCCCCAGCATTTT.

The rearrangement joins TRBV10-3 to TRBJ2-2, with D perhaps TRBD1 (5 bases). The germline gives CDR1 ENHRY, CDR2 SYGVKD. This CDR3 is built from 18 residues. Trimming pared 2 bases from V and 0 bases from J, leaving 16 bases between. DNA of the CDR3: TGTGCCATCAGTGAGGGCAGGGAAATTGGCGCGAACACCGGGGAGCTGTTTTTT. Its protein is CAISEGREIGANTGELFF.

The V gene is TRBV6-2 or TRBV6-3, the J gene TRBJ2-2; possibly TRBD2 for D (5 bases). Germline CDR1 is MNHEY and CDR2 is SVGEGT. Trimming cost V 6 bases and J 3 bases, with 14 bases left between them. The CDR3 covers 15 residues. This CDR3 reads CASSPRRGDTGELFF. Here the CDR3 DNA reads TGTGCCAGCAGCCCCCGTCGGGGTGACACCGGGGAGCTGTTTTTT.

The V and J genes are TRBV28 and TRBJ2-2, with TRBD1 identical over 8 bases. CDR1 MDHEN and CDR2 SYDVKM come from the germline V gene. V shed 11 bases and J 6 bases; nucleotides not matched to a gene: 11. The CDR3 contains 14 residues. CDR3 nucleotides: TGTGCCGCAATAAGACAGGGGTTCGCCGGGGAGCTGTTTTTT. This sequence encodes CAAIRQGFAGELFF.

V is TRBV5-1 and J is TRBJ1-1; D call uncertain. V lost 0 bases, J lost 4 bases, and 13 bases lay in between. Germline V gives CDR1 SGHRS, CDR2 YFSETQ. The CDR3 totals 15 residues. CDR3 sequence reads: CASSLAGTVGTEAFF. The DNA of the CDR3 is TGCGCCAGCAGCTTGGCAGGAACCGTCGGCACTGAAGCTTTCTTT.

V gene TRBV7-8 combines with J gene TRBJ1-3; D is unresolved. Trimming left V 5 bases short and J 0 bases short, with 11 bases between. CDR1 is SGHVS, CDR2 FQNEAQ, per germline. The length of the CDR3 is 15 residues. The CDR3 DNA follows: TGTGCCAGCAGCATAAACAGCTTCTCTGGAAACACCATATATTTT. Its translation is CASSINSFSGNTIYF.

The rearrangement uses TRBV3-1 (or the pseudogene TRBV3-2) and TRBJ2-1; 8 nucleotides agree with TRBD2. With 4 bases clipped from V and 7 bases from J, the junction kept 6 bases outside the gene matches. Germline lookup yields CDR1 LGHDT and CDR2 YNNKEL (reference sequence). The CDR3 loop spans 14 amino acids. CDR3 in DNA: TGTGCCAGCAGCCCCGGGAGGGGCAGGAATGAGCAGTTCTTC. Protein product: CASSPGRGRNEQFF.